This TCR beta chain is drawn from a study of T cell repertoires in cytomegalovirus infection. Whole-study context: Indications of both CMV infection and matching HLA type were provided by public TCR beta signatures.

CDR1 and CDR2 (germline): SGHNT, YENEEA. The CDR3 length is 16 residues. The V and J ends lost 5 bases and 4 bases, in that order; junction bases with no gene match: 10. About this clonotype: Antigen unknown.

Overall study findings and caveats: The ex vivo response was dominated by HLA-C-restricted CMV-specific TCR beta clonotypes.

TCRdb used MiXCR to reprocess the reads, holding one entry per CDR3 protein. The sample contains 700,000 to 950,000 distinct CDR3 sequences, approximately 29% of which appear only once. The specimen comprised cultured CD8+ T cells from PBMCs, sampled from culture after CMV antigen stimulation. The TCR comes from a human donor in good health (CMV status not recorded). Some clones in this sample may be carry-over from other donors' samples. The V and J genes are TRBV11-3 and TRBJ2-5, with 10 nucleotides matching TRBD1. CDR3 sequence reads: CASSQRGTGDRETQYF. In DNA form, the CDR3 reads TGTGCCAGCAGCCAAAGGGGGACAGGGGATCGAGAGACCCAGTACTTC.